Given below is one TCR beta chain in context. Its target is unknown. 60 Vbeta and 13 Jbeta primers were used in PCR. Using immunoSEQ multiplex PCR, the repertoire was profiled, and TCRdb retains in-frame clones only, with some absent. Of under 150,000 clones listed, roughly three quarters are singletons. V shed 5 bases and J shed 2 bases, with 13 bases lying between them. CDR1 is SEHNR, CDR2 FQNEAQ, per germline (reference sequence). The CDR3 extends over 14 amino acids. The data originate from a study of cytomegalovirus exposure and HLA in healthy donors. The study's findings and limits: The classifier reportedly diagnosed cytomegalovirus status with high specificity and sensitivity. HLA alleles showed associations with some 17,000 TCR beta sequences in a later analysis, at a 0.05 false discovery rate. In a later analysis, several top co-occurrence clusters appeared linked to parvovirus B19, influenza, CMV and Epstein-Barr virus. Analyzed later, most CMV-associated TCR beta chains appeared HLA-restricted.

Sequenced input: PBMCs. The TCR was taken from a middle-aged woman in good health and CMV-seronegative. The rearrangement uses TRBV7-9 and TRBJ2-7; the D gene is possibly TRBD2 (5 bases). The CDR3 is CASSPLSGTYEQYF. Here the CDR3 DNA reads TGTGCCAGCAGCCCCCTATCGGGGACCTACGAGCAGTACTTC.